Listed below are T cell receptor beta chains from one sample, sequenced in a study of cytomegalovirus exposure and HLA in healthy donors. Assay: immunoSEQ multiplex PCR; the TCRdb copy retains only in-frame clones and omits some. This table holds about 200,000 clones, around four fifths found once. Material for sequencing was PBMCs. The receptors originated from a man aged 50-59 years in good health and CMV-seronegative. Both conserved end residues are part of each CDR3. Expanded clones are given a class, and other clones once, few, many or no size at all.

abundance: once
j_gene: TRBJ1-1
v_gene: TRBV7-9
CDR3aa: CASSIGQPEAFF

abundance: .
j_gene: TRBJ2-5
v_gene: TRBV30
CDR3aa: CAASSGIQETQYF

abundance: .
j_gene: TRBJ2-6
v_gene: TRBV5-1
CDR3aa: CASTGGVSGANVLTF

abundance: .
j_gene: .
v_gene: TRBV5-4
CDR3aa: CASSPGERESSEQYF

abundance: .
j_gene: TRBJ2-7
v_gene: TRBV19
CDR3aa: CASSMSGHPLYEQYF

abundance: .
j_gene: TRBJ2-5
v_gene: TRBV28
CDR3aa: CASRPEGRLEETQYF

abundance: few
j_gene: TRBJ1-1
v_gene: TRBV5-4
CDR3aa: CAVKGALNTEAFF

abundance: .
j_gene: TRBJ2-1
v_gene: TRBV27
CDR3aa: CASSPSGTSGRNEQFF

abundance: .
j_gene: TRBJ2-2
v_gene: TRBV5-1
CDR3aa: CASSQTQGRLAGELFF

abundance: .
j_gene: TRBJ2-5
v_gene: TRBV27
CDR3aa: CASSLKRERETQYF

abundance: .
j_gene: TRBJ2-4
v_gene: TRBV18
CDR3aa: CASSPGGLGRLAKNIQYF

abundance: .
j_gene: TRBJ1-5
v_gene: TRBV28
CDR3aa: CASSPRRGSGGGGNQPQHF

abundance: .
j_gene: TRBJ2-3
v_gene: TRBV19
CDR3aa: CASQTSLGTDTQYF

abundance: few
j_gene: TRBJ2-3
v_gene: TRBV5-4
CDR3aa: CASSLRQGADTQYF

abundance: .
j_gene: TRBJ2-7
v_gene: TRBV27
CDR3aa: CASSLFPGGLYEQYF

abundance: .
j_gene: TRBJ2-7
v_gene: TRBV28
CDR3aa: CASSIDLPPYEQYF

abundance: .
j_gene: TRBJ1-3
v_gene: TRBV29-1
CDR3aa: CSVEFWGSSGNTIYF

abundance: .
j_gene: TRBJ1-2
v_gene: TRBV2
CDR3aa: CASSRDSYGYTF

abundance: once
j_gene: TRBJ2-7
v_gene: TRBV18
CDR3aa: CASSTGLAGEEQYF

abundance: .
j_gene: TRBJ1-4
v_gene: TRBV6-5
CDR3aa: CASSPQGRVEKLFF

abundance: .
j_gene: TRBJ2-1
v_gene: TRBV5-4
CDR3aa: CASSLGGREFGEQFF

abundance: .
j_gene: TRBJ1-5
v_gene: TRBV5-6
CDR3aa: CASSLWDRDGQPQHF

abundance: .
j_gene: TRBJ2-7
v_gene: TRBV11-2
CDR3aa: CASSSGVAYEQYF

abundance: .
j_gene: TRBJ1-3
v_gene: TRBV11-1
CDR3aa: CASRLQEAGNTIYF

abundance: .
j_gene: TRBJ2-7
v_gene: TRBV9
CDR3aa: CASSPSAGGEQYF

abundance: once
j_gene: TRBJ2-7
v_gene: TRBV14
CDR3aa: CASSLSSDHEQYF

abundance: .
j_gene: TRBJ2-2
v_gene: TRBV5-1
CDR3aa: CASSLEGGPTGELFF

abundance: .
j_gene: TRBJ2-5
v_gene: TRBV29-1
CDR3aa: CSVGTSGSSETQYF

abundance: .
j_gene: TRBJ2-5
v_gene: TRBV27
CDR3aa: CASSLFSGGRQETQYF

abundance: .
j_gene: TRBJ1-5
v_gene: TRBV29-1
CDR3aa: CSVRGGQGKNQPQHF

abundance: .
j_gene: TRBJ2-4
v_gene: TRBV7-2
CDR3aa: CASGGLAIAKNIQYF

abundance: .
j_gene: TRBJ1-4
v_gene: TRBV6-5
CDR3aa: CASRGGDRGAEKLFF

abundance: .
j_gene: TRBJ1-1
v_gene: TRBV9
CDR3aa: CASSVGLSGGTEAFF

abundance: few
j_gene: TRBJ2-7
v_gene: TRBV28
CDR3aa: CASSRGGPSYEQYF

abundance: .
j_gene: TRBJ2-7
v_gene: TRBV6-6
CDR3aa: CASRSVDEQYF

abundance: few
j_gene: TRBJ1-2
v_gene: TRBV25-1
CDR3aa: CATKLSEGSYGYTF

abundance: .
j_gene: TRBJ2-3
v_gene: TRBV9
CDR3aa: CASSVSGTTDTQYF

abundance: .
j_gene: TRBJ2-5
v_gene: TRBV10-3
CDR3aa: CAISEQGGGETQYF

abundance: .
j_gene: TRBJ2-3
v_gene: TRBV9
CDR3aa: CASSVISGARTDTQYF

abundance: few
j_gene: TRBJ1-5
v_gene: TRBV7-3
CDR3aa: CASSFTHRGSNQPQHF

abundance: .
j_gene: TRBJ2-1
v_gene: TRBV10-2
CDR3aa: CASSEASLAGGQGNEQFF

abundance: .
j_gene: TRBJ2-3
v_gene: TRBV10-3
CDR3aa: CAMRPGGGEDTQYF

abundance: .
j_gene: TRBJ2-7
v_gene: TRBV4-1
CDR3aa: CASSQGDRGYEQYF

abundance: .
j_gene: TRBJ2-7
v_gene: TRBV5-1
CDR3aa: CASSLDSTLYEQYF

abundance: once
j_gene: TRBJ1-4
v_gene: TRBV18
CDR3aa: CASTYATNEKLFF

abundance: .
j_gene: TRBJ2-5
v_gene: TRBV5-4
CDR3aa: CASSPTSGSAETQYF

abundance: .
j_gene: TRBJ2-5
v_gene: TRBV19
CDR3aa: CASSSPGDPNGETQYF

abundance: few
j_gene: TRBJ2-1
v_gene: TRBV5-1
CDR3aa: CASSWGDSYNEQFF

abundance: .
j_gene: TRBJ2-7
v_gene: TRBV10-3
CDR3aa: CAIRDSGNDEQYF

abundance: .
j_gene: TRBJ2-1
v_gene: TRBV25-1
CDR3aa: CASGGYNEQFF

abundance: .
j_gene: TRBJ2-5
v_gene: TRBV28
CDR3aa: CASRTGGIPDQETQYF

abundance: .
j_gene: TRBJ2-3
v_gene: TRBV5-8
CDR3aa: CASSLGLLILLAGEDTQYF

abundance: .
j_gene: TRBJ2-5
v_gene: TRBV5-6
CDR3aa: CASSVPGGGETQYF